A selection of T cell receptor beta chains follows, all from one sample in a study of CD8 T cells in acute hepatitis C reinfection. Only in-frame clones appear in the TCRdb table, and some are missing; sequencing was by immunoSEQ multiplex PCR. This repertoire shows 1,000 or so clones, roughly 60% found once; its top ten account for roughly 12%. This specimen consisted of HCV NS3-1073 tetramer-sorted CD8+ T cells from PBMCs, obtained during acute infection. All receptors come from a woman aged 18-30 years who spontaneously cleared hepatitis C infection. Both conserved end residues are part of each CDR3. A D gene is named only where the DNA matches it firmly. A clone size is listed for some rows: how often the clone was seen (once, few, many), or a class if it is expanded.

size,V,J,D,DNA,CDR3
NA,TRBV13,TRBJ2-5,NA,TGTGCCAGCAGCTTACCCGGCCTAAATGGGGGATTCCAAGAGACCCAGTACTTC,CASSLPGLNGGFQETQYF
NA,TRBV5-1,TRBJ2-7,TRBD2,TGCGCCAGCAGCTACGCGGGGACTAGCGGGCAACCCTACGAGCAGTACTTC,CASSYAGTSGQPYEQYF
NA,TRBV15,TRBJ2-7,NA,TGTGCCACCAGCAGAGACGCCAGCTACGAGCAGTACTTC,CATSRDASYEQYF
once,TRBV5-8,TRBJ1-1,TRBD1,TGTGCCAGCAGCTTAACACAGGGGGGGAACACTGAAGCTTTCTTT,CASSLTQGGNTEAFF
NA,TRBV19,TRBJ2-7,TRBD1,TGTGCCAGTAGTATACCAGGGGGATGGAACGAGCAGTACTTC,CASSIPGGWNEQYF
NA,TRBV4-2,TRBJ2-7,TRBD2,TGTGCCAGCAGCCAAGAAGGAGCGGGGGCCCCCTACGAGCAGTACTTC,CASSQEGAGAPYEQYF
NA,TRBV28,TRBJ1-5,NA,TGTGCCAGCAGAAGACCCACCAGTGAGCCCCAGCATTTT,CASRRPTSEPQHF
NA,TRBV28,TRBJ2-7,TRBD1,TGTGCCAGCAGTTTAGGACAGGGTAGTCCGGACTACGAGCAGTACTTC,CASSLGQGSPDYEQYF
NA,TRBV28,TRBJ1-3,NA,TGTGCCAGCAGTTTACCCCGCCTCGATGGAAACACCATATATTTT,CASSLPRLDGNTIYF
few,TRBV30,TRBJ2-7,TRBD2,TGTGCCTGGAGTCCTAATGTCCCCCTGGCGGGGGGGTACGAGCAGTACTTC,CAWSPNVPLAGGYEQYF
NA,TRBV28,TRBJ1-1,TRBD1,TGTGCCACCTTTAGGGGGCCGGACACTGAAGCTTTCTTT,CATFRGPDTEAFF
NA,TRBV28,TRBJ2-4,NA,TGTGCCAGCAGTTCCTGGCAGGGAAACATTCAGTACTTC,CASSSWQGNIQYF
NA,TRBV14,TRBJ2-5,NA,TGTGCCAGCAGCCAAGGGAACAGGGAGGAGACCCAGTACTTC,CASSQGNREETQYF
few,TRBV15,TRBJ1-1,NA,TGTGCCACCAGCAGGCTGGGACCGAACACTGAAGCTTTCTTT,CATSRLGPNTEAFF
NA,TRBV6-1,TRBJ2-7,NA,TGTGCCAGCAGTGAAGCTCGAGGGCGCGAGCAGTACTTC,CASSEARGREQYF
few,TRBV6-5,TRBJ2-5,TRBD2,TGTGCCAGCAGCCGCGGGACTAACCAAGAGACCCAGTACTTC,CASSRGTNQETQYF
NA,TRBV29-1,TRBJ2-1,TRBD2,TGCAGCGTTGAAACCCCGGGACTAGCGGGAGGGCCTCTTGAGTCCGGGCAGTTCTTC,CSVETPGLAGGPLESGQFF
NA,TRBV7-9,TRBJ2-1,NA,TGTGCCAGCAGCCACGGACTGCATGAGCAGTTCTTC,CASSHGLHEQFF
NA,TRBV5-8,TRBJ2-7,TRBD2,TGTGCCAGCAGCTTGTTGCCGGGACTAGCGGACTCCTACGAGCAGTACTTC,CASSLLPGLADSYEQYF
NA,TRBV5-4,TRBJ2-3,TRBD2,TGTGCCAGCAGCAAATGGGAGGGGAGCGGGGGGGTCCTGGATACGCAGTATTTT,CASSKWEGSGGVLDTQYF
few,TRBV2,TRBJ2-3,NA,TGTGCCAGCAGGCTCAGGGTCCATACGCAGTATTTT,CASRLRVHTQYF
NA,TRBV2,TRBJ2-5,TRBD2,TGTGCCAGCACACGACTAGCGGACCAAGAGACCCAGTACTTC,CASTRLADQETQYF
NA,TRBV29-1,TRBJ1-5,NA,TGCAGCATTAACTATGGGTCGGGCAATCAGCCCCAGCATTTT,CSINYGSGNQPQHF
NA,TRBV18,TRBJ1-2,NA,TGTGCCAGCTCACCATCTCGACAGTTTATGGAGGGCTACACCTTC,CASSPSRQFMEGYTF
few,TRBV7-2,TRBJ2-2,NA,TGTGCCAGCAGCTGGCGACAGATCACCGGGGAGCTGTTTTTT,CASSWRQITGELFF
NA,TRBV7-6,TRBJ1-1,NA,TGTGCCAGCAGCCTACAGGGAATTAACACTGAAGCTTTCTTT,CASSLQGINTEAFF
NA,TRBV11-2,TRBJ2-2,TRBD2,TGTGCCAGCAGCTTAGCTCTAGCGGGAGAAAGCTTAGAGCTGTTTTTT,CASSLALAGESLELFF
NA,TRBV28,TRBJ2-6,TRBD1,TGTGCCAGCAGTTCCGGACAGGGTAACGTCCTGACTTTC,CASSSGQGNVLTF
large,TRBV7-3,TRBJ2-1,NA,TGTGCCAGCAGCTTAATACCGGCGGGAACCGCGAACGATGAGCAGTTCTTC,CASSLIPAGTANDEQFF
NA,TRBV29-1,TRBJ1-1,NA,TGCAGCGCCTCGACAGGCCTGAACACTGAAGCTTTCTTT,CSASTGLNTEAFF
NA,TRBV4-2,TRBJ2-7,TRBD1,TGTGCCAGCAGCCAAGAAGGGACAGGGGCCCCCTACGAGCAGTACTTC,CASSQEGTGAPYEQYF
NA,TRBV9,TRBJ1-4,NA,TGTGCCAGCAGCGGCCCTGGGGGGGAAAAACTGTTTTTT,CASSGPGGEKLFF
NA,TRBV6-5,TRBJ2-1,TRBD1,TGTGCCAGCAAGCCCCGGGACAGCTATTACAATGAGCAGTTCTTC,CASKPRDSYYNEQFF
few,TRBV7-9,TRBJ1-5,NA,TGTGCCAGCAGCAGATATACAGGGCCGGTTGGAAGCAATCAGCCCCAGCATTTT,CASSRYTGPVGSNQPQHF
NA,TRBV28,TRBJ2-7,TRBD2,TGTGCCAGCCCCTACGGACTAGATTCCCACGAGCAGTACTTC,CASPYGLDSHEQYF
NA,TRBV2,TRBJ2-7,TRBD2,TGTGCCAGCAGTGTTCCCCCAGGACTAGCGGTTACCTACGAGCAGTACTTC,CASSVPPGLAVTYEQYF
NA,TRBV14,TRBJ2-7,TRBD2,TGTGCCAGCAATAGCGGGGCCGATCTCGAGCAGTACTTC,CASNSGADLEQYF
NA,TRBV15,TRBJ2-2,TRBD2,TGTGCCACCAGCATAGCGGGAGGGATCACCGGGGAGCTGTTTTTT,CATSIAGGITGELFF
NA,TRBV19,TRBJ1-1,NA,TGTGCCAGTAGTAAGTCTACGTTTCAGAACACTGAAGCTTTCTTT,CASSKSTFQNTEAFF
NA,TRBV6-1,TRBJ2-7,NA,TGTGCCAGCAGTGAAATAGGGCAGTTCTACGAGCAGTACTTC,CASSEIGQFYEQYF
few,TRBV5-4,TRBJ2-3,TRBD2,TGTGCCAGCAGCAAATGGGAGGGGAGCGGGGGGTTCCTGGATACGCAGTATTTT,CASSKWEGSGGFLDTQYF
NA,TRBV7-8,TRBJ2-1,TRBD2,TGTGCCAGCAGCTTTAGCGGGAGGGCCTACAATGAGCAGTTCTTC,CASSFSGRAYNEQFF
NA,TRBV29-1,TRBJ2-3,NA,TGCGGCGTGCGTGAAGGAGGGCCGGATACGCAGTATTTT,CGVREGGPDTQYF
NA,TRBV5-5,TRBJ2-1,NA,TGTGCCAGCAGTTCCTTATACGGTAATGAGCAGTTCTTC,CASSSLYGNEQFF
NA,TRBV28,TRBJ1-2,NA,TGTGCCAGCCAAAGCTCCCTGAGGGAAGACTATGGCTACACCTTC,CASQSSLREDYGYTF
NA,TRBV6-1,TRBJ1-1,NA,TGTGCCAGCAATTCAGGGAGGGACACTGAAGCTTTCTTT,CASNSGRDTEAFF